The source of this TCR beta chain is a study of cytomegalovirus exposure and HLA in healthy donors. A single count supports this clone. The PCR was carried out with 60 Vbeta primers and 13 Jbeta primers. Produced via immunoSEQ multiplex PCR; TCRdb's table is partial and in-frame only. Of around 120,000 clones in the sample, around four fifths were seen once. The CDR3 length is 14 residues. V gave up 5 bases and J gave up 4 bases; unmatched junction bases: 5. The germline CDR1 and CDR2 sequences are PRHDT and FYEKMQ (reference sequence). The sequencing input was PBMCs. This clonotype was obtained from a boy between 2 and 10 years old in good health and CMV-seronegative. The chain combines TRBV13 with TRBJ2-1; 7 bases line up with TRBD1. The CDR3 spells CASSPRTGYNEQFF. The CDR3 DNA follows: TGTGCCAGCAGCCCTAGGACAGGTTACAATGAGCAGTTCTTC.